Listed below are T cell receptor beta chains from one sample, sequenced in a study of cytomegalovirus exposure and HLA in healthy donors. Assay: immunoSEQ multiplex PCR; the TCRdb copy retains only in-frame clones and omits some. Among tens of thousands of clones, approximately 94% were seen once, and the ten largest hold about 0.63%. The sequenced material came from PBMCs. The source is a woman aged 18 to 35 in good health and CMV-seronegative. Each CDR3 is given with its conserved first and last residue. Each record gives: J gene, clone size, V gene, D gene, CDR3 protein, CDR3 DNA. D genes are given only for firm matches. Clone size appears in some rows only: once, few, many, or a class for an expanded clone.

j_call: TRBJ2-2; clone_size: few; v_call: TRBV7-7; d_call: -; cdr3_aa: CASTTGFTGELFF; cdr3_nt: TGTGCTAGCACCACAGGGTTCACCGGGGAGCTGTTTTTT
j_call: TRBJ2-2; clone_size: few; v_call: TRBV9; d_call: -; cdr3_aa: CASSVAREANTGELFF; cdr3_nt: TGTGCCAGCAGCGTAGCTAGGGAGGCGAACACCGGGGAGCTGTTTTTT
j_call: TRBJ1-6; clone_size: once; v_call: TRBV4-3; d_call: -; cdr3_aa: CASSQDQTASYNSPLHF; cdr3_nt: TGCGCCAGCAGCCAAGATCAGACAGCTAGTTATAATTCACCCCTCCACTTT
j_call: TRBJ2-7; clone_size: -; v_call: TRBV6-5; d_call: -; cdr3_aa: CASRPTGRAHHEQYF; cdr3_nt: TGTGCCAGCAGACCCACCGGCAGGGCCCACCACGAGCAGTACTTC
j_call: TRBJ1-1; clone_size: -; v_call: TRBV14; d_call: -; cdr3_aa: CASSQDGEGLNTEAFF; cdr3_nt: TGTGCCAGCAGCCAAGATGGGGAGGGGCTGAACACTGAAGCTTTCTTT
j_call: TRBJ1-1; clone_size: -; v_call: TRBV18; d_call: TRBD1; cdr3_aa: CASSQNTQGVGFDTEAFF; cdr3_nt: TGTGCCAGCTCACAAAATACACAGGGGGTTGGGTTTGATACTGAAGCTTTCTTT
j_call: TRBJ2-3; clone_size: -; v_call: TRBV7-8; d_call: TRBD1; cdr3_aa: CASSPGQGGTDTQYF; cdr3_nt: TGTGCCAGCAGCCCGGGACAGGGAGGTACAGATACGCAGTATTTT
j_call: TRBJ1-5; clone_size: -; v_call: TRBV27; d_call: TRBD1; cdr3_aa: CASSLFAQGATNQPQHF; cdr3_nt: TGTGCCAGCAGTTTATTTGCGCAGGGGGCGACCAATCAGCCCCAGCATTTT
j_call: TRBJ2-7; clone_size: -; v_call: TRBV28; d_call: -; cdr3_aa: CATLWGETYEQYF; cdr3_nt: TGTGCCACCCTATGGGGGGAGACCTACGAGCAGTACTTC
j_call: TRBJ1-5; clone_size: -; v_call: TRBV18; d_call: TRBD1; cdr3_aa: CASSLGTGVDNQPQHF; cdr3_nt: TGTGCCAGCTCACTCGGGACAGGGGTTGACAATCAGCCCCAGCATTTT
j_call: TRBJ1-5; clone_size: -; v_call: TRBV9; d_call: -; cdr3_aa: CASSPGGGPNQPQHF; cdr3_nt: TGTGCCAGCAGCCCCGGTGGAGGGCCCAATCAGCCCCAGCATTTT
j_call: TRBJ2-2; clone_size: once; v_call: TRBV27; d_call: TRBD1; cdr3_aa: CASRPSTRTGQLFF; cdr3_nt: TGTGCCAGCAGACCATCTACCCGGACAGGGCAGCTGTTTTTT
j_call: TRBJ1-6; clone_size: -; v_call: TRBV28; d_call: -; cdr3_aa: CASSLRGSYSPLHF; cdr3_nt: TGTGCCAGCAGTTTAAGGGGGTCTTATTCACCCCTCCACTTT
j_call: TRBJ1-4; clone_size: -; v_call: TRBV19; d_call: TRBD1; cdr3_aa: CASSIQGAFDEKLFF; cdr3_nt: TGTGCCAGTAGTATCCAGGGGGCCTTTGATGAAAAACTGTTTTTT
j_call: TRBJ2-1; clone_size: -; v_call: TRBV5-8; d_call: TRBD1; cdr3_aa: CASSRGQTYNEQFF; cdr3_nt: TGTGCCAGCAGCCGGGGACAGACCTACAATGAGCAGTTCTTC